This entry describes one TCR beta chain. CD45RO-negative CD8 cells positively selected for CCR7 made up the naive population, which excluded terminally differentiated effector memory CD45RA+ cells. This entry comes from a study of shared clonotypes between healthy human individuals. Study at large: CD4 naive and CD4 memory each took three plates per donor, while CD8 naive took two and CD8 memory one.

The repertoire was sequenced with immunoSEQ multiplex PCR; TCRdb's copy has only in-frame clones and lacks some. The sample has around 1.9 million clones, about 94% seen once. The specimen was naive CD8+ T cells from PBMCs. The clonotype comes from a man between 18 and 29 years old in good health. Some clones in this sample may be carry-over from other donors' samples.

The CDR3 bases are TGTGCCAGCAGCCCCGGGACAGGGGTATGGTACTTC. As protein: CASSPGTGVWYF. The chain couples TRBV28 to TRBJ2-7; 10 bases map to TRBD1. Trimming at V came to 6 bases and at J to 12 bases, leaving 8 bases not matched to a gene. This CDR3 comprises 12 residues. CDR1 and CDR2 (germline): MDHEN, SYDVKM. The whole variable domain, filled in from reference TRBV28 and TRBJ2-7, reads DVKVTQSSRYLVKRTGEKVFLECVQDMDHENMFWYRQDPGLGLRLIYFSYDVKMKEKGDIPEGYSVSREKKERFSLILESASTNQTSMYLCASSPGTGVWYFGPGTRLTVT.